These T cell receptor beta chains were read from a single sample in a study of T cells after yellow fever vaccination. Via MiXCR, TCRdb re-called the 5' RACE reads, giving one row per CDR3 protein. The table has about 330,000 distinct CDR3 sequences, approximately 4% seen once; the top ten hold around 23%. This sample comprised PBMCs, obtained 5 days after the yellow fever booster vaccination. These receptor sequences come from a man younger than 30 who received the YFV17D yellow fever vaccine. CDR3s include the opening cysteine and the closing phenylalanine or tryptophan. The D gene is left open where the match is weak. Clone sizes are given selectively: once, few, many, or a class where the clone is expanded.

V: TRBV20-1
size: many
J: TRBJ2-1
D: NA
DNA: TGCAGTGCTAGAGATTTGGCGGGGCCCTACAATGAGCAGTTCTTC
CDR3: CSARDLAGPYNEQFF

V: TRBV3-1
size: NA
J: TRBJ2-1
D: TRBD1
DNA: TGTGCCAGCAGCCAACACAGGGGAAAGAGGTCCTACAATGAGCAGTTCTTC
CDR3: CASSQHRGKRSYNEQFF

V: TRBV4-1
size: few
J: TRBJ1-1
D: NA
DNA: TGCGCCAGCAGCCAAGATACGGCAGTCAACGGTTTCTTT
CDR3: CASSQDTAVNGFF

V: TRBV30
size: NA
J: TRBJ2-7
D: NA
DNA: TGTGCCTGGAGTTGGCCGGGGCCAGTATACGAGCAGTACTTC
CDR3: CAWSWPGPVYEQYF

V: TRBV20-1
size: few
J: TRBJ1-4
D: NA
DNA: TGCAGTGCTAGAAACAGGGCGACTAATGAAAAACTGTTTTTT
CDR3: CSARNRATNEKLFF

V: TRBV6-6
size: NA
J: TRBJ1-3
D: NA
DNA: TGTGCCAGCAGTGGCCAATCTGGAAACACCATATATTTT
CDR3: CASSGQSGNTIYF

V: TRBV10-2
size: many
J: TRBJ2-3
D: NA
DNA: TGCGCCAGCAGGGTTACCGGGCGGAGGCCAGATACGCAGTATTTT
CDR3: CASRVTGRRPDTQYF

V: TRBV5-1
size: many
J: TRBJ2-3
D: TRBD2
DNA: TGCGCCAGCAGCTCCGGGGGGTCAGATACGCAGTATTTT
CDR3: CASSSGGSDTQYF

V: TRBV7-2
size: NA
J: TRBJ2-7
D: TRBD2
DNA: TGTGCCAGCAGCTTAGAACTAGCGGGGGCCCCGTTCACCCACGAGCAGTACTTC
CDR3: CASSLELAGAPFTHEQYF

V: TRBV7-3
size: many
J: TRBJ2-1
D: NA
DNA: TGTGCCAGCAGCTCCTACGGGAGCTCCTACAATGAGCAGTTCTTC
CDR3: CASSSYGSSYNEQFF

V: TRBV10-1
size: NA
J: TRBJ2-1
D: NA
DNA: TGCGCCAGCAGTGTAAAAACAGTCGGTATCTATGAGCAGTTCTTC
CDR3: CASSVKTVGIYEQFF

V: TRBV6-5
size: many
J: TRBJ2-6
D: NA
DNA: TGTGCCAGCAGTTACAAGGGCTCTGGGGCCAACGTCCTGACTTTC
CDR3: CASSYKGSGANVLTF

V: TRBV24-1
size: many
J: TRBJ2-1
D: TRBD1
DNA: TGTGCCACCAGTGATTACGGGACAGGGAATGAGCAGTTCTTC
CDR3: CATSDYGTGNEQFF

V: TRBV4-1
size: many
J: TRBJ2-4
D: NA
DNA: TGCGCCAGCAGCCAAGATTCTCCAGGAACTGCCGAGGACATTCAGTACTTC
CDR3: CASSQDSPGTAEDIQYF

V: TRBV7-2
size: few
J: TRBJ2-2
D: NA
DNA: TGTGCCAGCAGCCCTTCCAGGGGAACCGGGGAGCTGTTTTTT
CDR3: CASSPSRGTGELFF

V: TRBV20-1
size: many
J: TRBJ2-7
D: TRBD2
DNA: TGCAGTGCTAGTCGGACTAGCGACTTCTACGAGCAGTACTTC
CDR3: CSASRTSDFYEQYF

V: TRBV5-6
size: many
J: TRBJ2-3
D: NA
DNA: TGTGCCAGCAGCTTGGTCTGGGACACAGATACGCAGTATTTT
CDR3: CASSLVWDTDTQYF

V: TRBV6-2/TRBV6-3
size: few
J: TRBJ1-4
D: TRBD1
DNA: TGTGCCAGCACTAGGGGGCTGAATGAAAAACTGTTTTTT
CDR3: CASTRGLNEKLFF

V: TRBV5-1
size: many
J: TRBJ2-7
D: NA
DNA: TGCGCCAGCAGCTTGGCCGTGGGGATTTACGAGCAGTACTTC
CDR3: CASSLAVGIYEQYF

V: TRBV15
size: few
J: TRBJ2-7
D: NA
DNA: TGTGCCACCAGCAGAGATACACAGCGGGACGAGCAGTACTTC
CDR3: CATSRDTQRDEQYF

V: TRBV2
size: few
J: TRBJ1-5
D: NA
DNA: TGTGCCAGCAGTGAATTGATAGATAGCAATCAGCCCCAGCATTTT
CDR3: CASSELIDSNQPQHF

V: TRBV4-3
size: few
J: TRBJ2-7
D: NA
DNA: TGCGCCAGCAGCCAAGATCCAGTCTCCTACGAGCAGTACTTC
CDR3: CASSQDPVSYEQYF

V: TRBV7-2
size: NA
J: TRBJ1-5
D: NA
DNA: TGTGCCAGCAGCTTAGACGGCGGTCGGGATCAGCCCCAGCATTTT
CDR3: CASSLDGGRDQPQHF

V: TRBV5-1
size: NA
J: TRBJ2-7
D: NA
DNA: TGCGCCAGCAGCTTGGATCCGGGTCTCGAGCAGTACTTC
CDR3: CASSLDPGLEQYF

V: TRBV5-1
size: few
J: TRBJ2-1
D: NA
DNA: TGCGCCAGCAGCTTGGGCTTGGATAATTACAATGAGCAGTTCTTC
CDR3: CASSLGLDNYNEQFF

V: TRBV7-3
size: few
J: TRBJ2-7
D: NA
DNA: TGTGCCAGCAGTGACTACGTCCAACCCTACGAGCAGTACTTC
CDR3: CASSDYVQPYEQYF

V: TRBV20-1
size: many
J: TRBJ1-2
D: NA
DNA: TGCAGTGCTAGCTTACAGGAGCTCCGACTACTCAGCTATGGCTACACCTTC
CDR3: CSASLQELRLLSYGYTF

V: TRBV7-8
size: many
J: TRBJ2-1
D: TRBD2
DNA: TGTGCCAGCAGCTTAGGGGGGGGGATGGGTGAGCAGTTCTTC
CDR3: CASSLGGGMGEQFF

V: TRBV27
size: few
J: TRBJ1-1
D: TRBD1
DNA: TGTGCCAGCAGTAAACCTGGGACAGGGGGCACTGAAGCTTTCTTT
CDR3: CASSKPGTGGTEAFF

V: TRBV7-2
size: many
J: TRBJ2-5
D: NA
DNA: TGTGCCAGCAGCTTCCAGGGGCAAGAGACCCAGTACTTC
CDR3: CASSFQGQETQYF

V: TRBV7-2
size: NA
J: TRBJ1-5
D: NA
DNA: TGTGCCAGCAGAGACGGATATAGCAATCAGCCCCAGCATTTT
CDR3: CASRDGYSNQPQHF

V: TRBV6-6
size: few
J: TRBJ2-3
D: NA
DNA: TGTGCCAGCAGTTATACGGTGGATACGCAGTATTTT
CDR3: CASSYTVDTQYF

V: TRBV5-1
size: NA
J: TRBJ2-7
D: NA
DNA: TGCGCCAGCAGCTTAGAGGGCGGGGAGATATACGAGCAGTACTTC
CDR3: CASSLEGGEIYEQYF

V: TRBV3-1
size: NA
J: TRBJ2-3
D: NA
DNA: TGTGCCAGCAGCCGACTGGGAGAAACGAGCACAGATACGCAGTATTTT
CDR3: CASSRLGETSTDTQYF

V: TRBV28
size: few
J: TRBJ1-5
D: NA
DNA: TGTGCCAGCAGCAAATTTAAGGGGGGATTGGGTCAGCCCCAGCATTTT
CDR3: CASSKFKGGLGQPQHF

V: TRBV9
size: NA
J: TRBJ2-1
D: NA
DNA: TGTGCCAGCAGCGTAGTAGGGGACTCCTACAATGAGCAGTTCTTC
CDR3: CASSVVGDSYNEQFF

V: TRBV20-1
size: few
J: TRBJ2-7
D: NA
DNA: TGCAGTGCTAGGAAGACAGGAACCTACGAGCAGTACTTC
CDR3: CSARKTGTYEQYF

V: TRBV5-1
size: many
J: TRBJ2-1
D: NA
DNA: TGCGCCAGCAGCGGGAGGCAGGGGGGAAACAATGAGCAGTTCTTC
CDR3: CASSGRQGGNNEQFF

V: TRBV6-4
size: few
J: TRBJ1-1
D: NA
DNA: TGTGCCAGTAGAACCCCGGGGCCCAGAGCTGAAGCTTTCTTT
CDR3: CASRTPGPRAEAFF

V: TRBV21-1
size: many
J: TRBJ1-1
D: NA
DNA: TGTGCCAGCTCTCCTTTTAGGGGGGACATGTTGAACACTGAAGCTTTCTTT
CDR3: CASSPFRGDMLNTEAFF

V: TRBV20-1
size: NA
J: TRBJ2-1
D: NA
DNA: TGCAGTGCTGACAGTTTCTTTGAGCAGTTCTTC
CDR3: CSADSFFEQFF

V: TRBV4-3
size: NA
J: TRBJ1-2
D: TRBD1
DNA: TGCGCCAGCAGCCAAGTGGGGACAGGAGCTAACTATGGCTACACCTTC
CDR3: CASSQVGTGANYGYTF

V: TRBV7-9
size: many
J: TRBJ2-1
D: NA
DNA: TGTGCCAGCAGCCCCCCTCCGAGGGCGGTTTCCTACAATGAGCAGTTCTTC
CDR3: CASSPPPRAVSYNEQFF

V: TRBV10-3
size: NA
J: TRBJ2-3
D: TRBD1
DNA: TGTGCCATCAGTGACCGGGACAGCACAGTTACGCAGTATTTT
CDR3: CAISDRDSTVTQYF

V: TRBV4-1
size: few
J: TRBJ1-1
D: NA
DNA: TGCGCCAGCAGCCAAGTGGCAGGGGACCCTGAAGCTTTCTTT
CDR3: CASSQVAGDPEAFF

V: TRBV7-3
size: few
J: TRBJ2-5
D: NA
DNA: TGTGCCAGCAGCACTGCAGGGAATGCAGAGACCCAGTACTTC
CDR3: CASSTAGNAETQYF

V: TRBV12-3/TRBV12-4
size: NA
J: TRBJ2-2
D: NA
DNA: TGTGCCAGCAGGCCGTATACTGTCGGGGAGCTGTTTTTT
CDR3: CASRPYTVGELFF

V: TRBV12-3/TRBV12-4
size: few
J: TRBJ2-3
D: TRBD2
DNA: TGTGCCAGCAGTTCTTTTGACCCTTGGGGGGGGACTCAAGATACGCAGTATTTT
CDR3: CASSSFDPWGGTQDTQYF

V: TRBV11-2
size: NA
J: TRBJ1-2
D: TRBD1
DNA: TGTGCCAGCAGAACCCCACAGGGGGCGTTTACCTTC
CDR3: CASRTPQGAFTF